Listed here is a single T cell receptor beta chain. Its antigen is not identified. The germline V gene has CDR1 ENHRY and CDR2 SYGVKD. V gave up 0 bases and J gave up 7 bases, with 13 bases separating them. The CDR3 is 14 residues long. Amplification used 60 Vbeta primers and 13 Jbeta primers. Authors' methods: Around 80 million unique TCR beta chains, some 9.9 million of them shared, were counted by a later analysis. The assay was immunoSEQ multiplex PCR, and TCRdb's table has in-frame clones only and misses some. The DNA was the basis for D and trimming; V, J and clone size are from that table. The sample yields 180,000 or so clones, about four fifths seen once. At collection, donors were nominally healthy, but unrecorded immune exposures were probable. The data stem from a study of cytomegalovirus exposure and HLA in healthy donors. Whole-study findings and limits: TCR beta chain V- and J-gene trimming was linked, in a later analysis, to a missense variant in DCLRE1C.

The specimen sequenced was PBMCs. The chain employs TRBV10-3 and TRBJ2-7; no firm D call. The TCR was taken from a woman younger than 45 in good health and CMV-seronegative. CDR3 coding DNA: TGTGCCATCAGTGAGTCGAGTGTTCCCATGGAGCAGTACTTC. Encoded protein: CAISESSVPMEQYF.